Listed below are T cell receptor beta chains from one sample, sequenced in a study of control samples from healthy donors and cancer patients. The method was immunoSEQ multiplex PCR; TCRdb's version includes in-frame clones alone and lacks a portion of them. This table holds 95,000 to 150,000 clones, roughly 87% found once. The sequencing sample was made of blood. The receptors here all came from a man younger than 35 in good health. Both conserved end residues are part of each CDR3. A D gene is named only where the DNA matches it firmly.

j_call d_call cdr3_length v_call cdr3_nt cdr3_aa
TRBJ2-1 TRBD1 15 TRBV9 TGTGCCAGCAGCGTAGGACAGGGATACTACAATGAGCAGTTCTTC CASSVGQGYYNEQFF
TRBJ1-2 . 17 TRBV5-1 TGCGCCAGCAAGGTGGGGGGGACGGTGATACCCTTCGATGGCTACACCTTC CASKVGGTVIPFDGYTF
TRBJ2-7 . 15 TRBV3-1/TRBV3-2 TGTGCCAGCAGTCCCTCGACAGATCCAACCTACGAGCAGTACTTC CASSPSTDPTYEQYF
TRBJ2-3 . 11 TRBV10-3 TGTGCCATCAGTGGGGCAGATACGCAGTATTTT CAISGADTQYF
TRBJ1-2 TRBD1 14 TRBV3-1/TRBV3-2 TGTGCCAGCAGCCCTCACACAGGGGTGACCGGCTACACCTTC CASSPHTGVTGYTF
TRBJ2-1 TRBD2 16 TRBV12-5 TGTGCTAGTGGCTCGGGGACTAGCGGGATATACAATGAGCAGTTCTTC CASGSGTSGIYNEQFF
TRBJ2-1 . 15 TRBV3-1/TRBV3-2 TGTGCCAGCAGCCCAGGGTCTAGCTCCTACAATGAGCAGTTCTTC CASSPGSSSYNEQFF
TRBJ2-2 TRBD1 14 TRBV18 TGTGCCAGCTCACCGGGACAGGGATCCGGGGAGCTGTTTTTT CASSPGQGSGELFF
TRBJ1-1 TRBD1 15 TRBV5-1 TGCGCCAGCAGCTTCCAGGGGACAGGGGGCACTGAAGCTTTCTTT CASSFQGTGGTEAFF
TRBJ2-7 . 13 TRBV7-3 TGTGCCAGCAGCCCGAAGGGTGGGGCCGCGCAGTACTTC CASSPKGGAAQYF
TRBJ1-5 TRBD1 15 TRBV4-3 TGCGCCAGCAGCCAGGCCACAGGGGGCGATCAGCCCCAGCATTTT CASSQATGGDQPQHF